The T cell receptor beta chain described here comes from a study of T cells after yellow fever vaccination. Study overall: Some fractions had low cell numbers, and these were prepared with SMART-Seq v4 Ultra Low Input. Study results and limitations: Though weaker, the secondary response peaked faster, on day 5 versus 15.

Only a few counts were recorded for this clonotype. Its antigen is as yet unknown. The germline V and J ends were trimmed by 1 base and 3 bases, with 7 bases remaining between them. There are 15 residues in the CDR3. Per the germline V gene, CDR1 is SGHVS and CDR2 is FNYEAQ. TCRdb reprocessed the 5' RACE reads via MiXCR and lists one record per CDR3 protein. The profile shows some 350,000 distinct CDR3 sequences, about 4% of them singletons. The material was PBMCs, obtained 5 days after the yellow fever booster vaccination. The sequence was collected from a man aged 18 to 30 who received the YFV17D yellow fever vaccine. This sequence joins TRBV7-6 and TRBJ1-6, with D perhaps matching TRBD1 (6 bases). The CDR3 region has the DNA TGTGCCAGCAGCTTAGGGACAGTCTATAATTCACCCCTCCACTTT. Its translation: CASSLGTVYNSPLHF. Full variable domain (outside the CDR3, taken from reference TRBV7-6 and TRBJ1-6): GAGVSQSPRYKVTKRGQDVALRCDPISGHVSLYWYRQALGQGPEFLTYFNYEAQQDKSGLPNDRFSAERPEGSISTLTIQRTEQRDSAMYRCASSLGTVYNSPLHFGNGTRLTVT.